This TCR beta chain was documented in a study of shared clonotypes between healthy human individuals. Overall study findings and caveats: Sequencing depth was expected to affect clonotype sharing among donors.

The repertoire was sequenced with immunoSEQ multiplex PCR; TCRdb's copy has only in-frame clones and lacks some. The sample lists about 2.3 million clones, about nine tenths occurring once. As regards this clone: What it recognizes is unknown.

The CDR3 totals 15 residues. Germline V gene lookup returns CDR1 SGHDT and CDR2 YYEEEE. V was pared by 2 bases and J by 11 bases, with 22 bases between. This sequence originates from a man younger than 30 in good health. Some clones in this sample may be carry-over from other donors' samples. Sequencing was carried out using naive CD4+ T cells from PBMCs. The subset here: CD45RA+ positively selected. The V call is TRBV5-6, the J call TRBJ1-1; D possibly corresponds to TRBD1 (6 bases). In DNA form, the CDR3 reads TGTGCCAGCAGCTTTGCCCCATCCGGGCAGGGGCGTGCTTTCTTT. Amino acid sequence: CASSFAPSGQGRAFF.